Below, 19 T cell receptor beta chains from the same sample are listed, as sequenced in a study of technical replicates of blood from several donors. Some clones are missing from TCRdb's copy, which holds only in-frame ones; the method was immunoSEQ multiplex PCR. The data show more than 65,000 clones, roughly 89% seen once. The sample comprised T cells isolated from PBMCs. All receptors come from a human donor in good health. Some clones in this sample may be carry-over from other donors' samples.

The chain combines TRBV4-1 with TRBJ2-7, with a weak D call TRBD1 (7 bases). V shed 2 bases and J shed 1 base, with 12 bases lying between them. CDR1 is MGHRA, CDR2 YSYEKL, per germline. The CDR3 length is 15 residues. This chain's CDR3 is CASSQRGTASYEQYF. CDR3 in DNA: TGCGCCAGCAGCCAACGGGGGACAGCGTCCTACGAGCAGTACTTC.

The V and J genes are TRBV28 and TRBJ2-1; D possibly corresponds to TRBD2 (5 bases). There are 15 residues in the CDR3. The germline gives CDR1 MDHEN, CDR2 SYDVKM. The germline V and J ends were trimmed by 2 bases and 3 bases, with 11 bases remaining between them. CDR3 protein: CASSLVATDYNEQFF. The CDR3 DNA follows: TGTGCCAGCAGTTTAGTAGCGACCGACTACAATGAGCAGTTCTTC. The full variable domain, completed using reference TRBV28 and TRBJ2-1, is DVKVTQSSRYLVKRTGEKVFLECVQDMDHENMFWYRQDPGLGLRLIYFSYDVKMKEKGDIPEGYSVSREKKERFSLILESASTNQTSMYLCASSLVATDYNEQFFGPGTRLTVL.

The chain combines TRBV5-1 with TRBJ1-2, with a weak D call TRBD1 (5 bases). The germline V and J ends were trimmed by 4 bases and 2 bases, with 18 bases remaining between them. Per germline, CDR1 SGHRS and CDR2 YFSETQ. The CDR3 is 16 amino acids. The CDR3 DNA reads as TGCGCCAGCAGCGGGCCTCAGGGATGGGGAAACTATGGCTACACCTTC. The encoded protein is CASSGPQGWGNYGYTF.

CDR3 in amino acids: CASSQGQGEYQPQHF. The DNA of the CDR3 is TGCGCCAGCAGCCAAGGACAGGGGGAGTATCAGCCCCAGCATTTT. This rearrangement joins TRBV4-1 to TRBJ1-5; 9 bases fit TRBD1. The V segment lost 1 base and the J segment 5 bases; nucleotides outside the gene matches: 3. This CDR3 spans 15 amino acids. Germline CDR1 MGHRA, CDR2 YSYEKL.

This clone came up once. The chain couples TRBV7-2 to TRBJ1-1; TRBD1 might be the D (5 bases). V lost 2 bases and J 4 bases, leaving 14 bases between the germline ends. The CDR3 contains 15 residues. Germline V CDR1 and CDR2: SGHTA, FQGNSA. The CDR3 DNA sequence: TGTGCCAGCAGCTTATCAGGCTTGGGGGGCACTGAAGCTTTCTTT. Encoded protein: CASSLSGLGGTEAFF.

Written as DNA, the CDR3 is TGTGCCTGGAGTCCCCCCCTGACTAGCGGGGGGCGGGATACGCAGTATTTT. Translation: CAWSPPLTSGGRDTQYF. V and J are TRBV30 and TRBJ2-3; 13 positions agree with TRBD2. CDR3 length equals 17 residues. The trim removed 2 bases at V and 6 bases at J, leaving 11 bases unmatched. Germline loops: CDR1 GTSNPN, CDR2 SVGIG (reference sequence).

As DNA, the CDR3 is TGTGCCAGCAGCTTGAGACTAGCGGGGTATCTCTACAATGAGCAGTTCTTC. It specifies CASSLRLAGYLYNEQFF. J is TRBJ2-1 and V is TRBV7-2, with 11 nucleotides matching TRBD2. Germline CDR1 reads SGHTA; CDR2 reads FQGNSA. J lost 3 bases, V lost 3 bases, and 7 bases had no gene match. This CDR3 is 17 amino acids long.

CDR3 in DNA: TGTGCCTGGATGGCGGGCTACGAGCAGTACTTC. Protein sequence: CAWMAGYEQYF. The genes are TRBV30 and TRBJ2-7; maybe TRBD2 (5 bases). Germline lookup yields CDR1 GTSNPN and CDR2 SVGIG (reference sequence). This CDR3 region has 11 residues. Trimming shortened V by 4 bases and J by 3 bases, and 7 bases separated the two germline ends.

The chain links TRBV4-2 to TRBJ1-2; D is possibly TRBD1 (6 bases). Germline V CDR1 and CDR2: LGHNA, YNFKEQ. This CDR3 comprises 15 residues. V dropped 1 base and J dropped 2 bases, with 11 bases sitting between them. The CDR3 sequence is CASSQAAGVNYGYTF. The CDR3, as DNA: TGTGCCAGCAGCCAAGCGGCAGGGGTAAACTATGGCTACACCTTC.

V is TRBV6-5 and J is TRBJ1-3, with TRBD1 as a possible D gene (5 bases). The V end was cut by 4 bases, the J end by 7 bases, with 8 bases between. Germline CDR1 and CDR2: MNHEY and SVGAGI. The CDR3 is 12 residues long. The CDR3 protein is CASSCYRNTIYF. CDR3 coding DNA: TGTGCCAGCAGTTGTTACAGGAACACCATATATTTT.

This chain connects TRBV5-4 to TRBJ1-6; no reliable D call. The CDR3 runs to 12 residues. CDR1 and CDR2 from the germline V gene are SGHNT and YYREEE (reference sequence). V lost 7 bases to trimming and J lost 5 bases, with 7 bases between them. Here the CDR3 reads CASVQNNSPLHF. The CDR3 bases are TGTGCCAGCGTGCAGAATAATTCACCCCTCCACTTT.

Written as DNA, the CDR3 is TGTGCCTGGAGTGCCGGACAAACCTACGAGCAGTACTTC. This gives the protein CAWSAGQTYEQYF. The rearrangement links TRBV30 to TRBJ2-7; a possible D gene is TRBD1 (5 bases). The germline V gene encodes CDR1 GTSNPN and CDR2 SVGIG (reference sequence). Trimming stripped 1 base from V and 2 bases from J, with 9 bases between. CDR3 length equals 13 residues.

The gene calls are TRBV10-2 and TRBJ1-4, with D maybe TRBD1 (5 bases). Germline V CDR1 and CDR2: WSHSY, SAAADI. With 3 bases removed from V and 4 bases from J, the gap between germline ends came to 12 bases. This CDR3 region has 15 residues. The CDR3 nucleotides are TGCGCCAGCAGTGAAAACAGGTTCTTTAATGAAAAACTGTTTTTT. Translating it yields CASSENRFFNEKLFF.

The DNA for the CDR3 is TGTGCCAGCAGTTACTCGTGGAGCAGGGTGGACTATGGCTACACCTTC. This gives the protein CASSYSWSRVDYGYTF. The genes are TRBV6-6 and TRBJ1-2; weak D call: TRBD1 (5 bases). The CDR3 extends over 16 amino acids. Trimming removed 0 bases from V and 3 bases from J, with 14 bases in between. Germline V gives CDR1 MNHNY, CDR2 SVGAGI (reference sequence).

The CDR3 nucleotides are TGCAGCGTTCGCGACGGAGACTACGAGCAGTACTTC. Its translation is CSVRDGDYEQYF. The chain links TRBV29-1 to TRBJ2-7; D remains unclear. The ends were cut back, 5 bases at V and 3 bases at J, with 11 bases in the middle. Germline loops: CDR1 SQVTM, CDR2 ANQGSEA. The CDR3 consists of 12 residues.

This chain joins TRBV18 and TRBJ2-7, with D unresolved. Germline CDR1 and CDR2: KGHSH and LQKENI. With 4 bases removed from V and 3 bases from J, the gap between germline ends came to 7 bases. The CDR3 spans 12 residues. As DNA, the CDR3 is TGTGCCAGCTCACTGGGCTACTACGAGCAGTACTTC. Protein sequence: CASSLGYYEQYF.

This chain links TRBV5-8 with TRBJ1-2; TRBD1 matches at 7 bases. J was trimmed by 4 bases and V by 6 bases; bases with no gene match: 9. Germline V gene lookup returns CDR1 SGHTS and CDR2 YDEGEE. The CDR3 is made up of 14 amino acids. The CDR3 nucleotides are TGTGCCAGCAACCTACAGGGGCGCCCCTATGGCTACACCTTC. As protein: CASNLQGRPYGYTF.

The gene calls are TRBV4-1 and TRBJ2-7; D perhaps matches TRBD2 (6 bases). The germline V and J ends were trimmed by 3 bases and 3 bases, with 9 bases remaining between them. CDR3 size: 13 residues. Germline V lookup: CDR1 MGHRA, CDR2 YSYEKL. CDR3 amino acids: CASSQRGGYEQYF. CDR3 bases: TGCGCCAGCAGCCAGAGGGGAGGCTACGAGCAGTACTTC.

V and J are TRBV9 and TRBJ2-3; weak D call: TRBD2 (7 bases). V lost 5 bases, J lost 2 bases, and 15 bases lay in between. This CDR3 region has 15 residues. The germline V gene encodes CDR1 SGDLS and CDR2 YYNGEE. CDR3 protein: CASSLGGGTTDTQYF. The CDR3, as DNA: TGTGCCAGCAGTCTAGGGGGGGGGACCACAGATACGCAGTATTTT.